The entry below describes one T cell receptor beta chain. The antigen remains unidentified. Assay: immunoSEQ multiplex PCR; the TCRdb copy retains only in-frame clones and omits some. The table shows 350,000 or so clones, with 86% occurring only once. This sample is drawn from a study of cytomegalovirus exposure and HLA in healthy donors. Study findings and constraints: Rarity marked most TCR sequences, yet some public TCRs occurred in many donors.

The sequenced sample was PBMCs. The clonotype originates from a woman younger than 35 in good health and CMV-seronegative.

The CDR3 DNA reads TGTGCCAGCAGCCGGGGGAGGGTAGCAGAGACCCAGTACTTC. It yields the protein CASSRGRVAETQYF. The chain is built from TRBV11-1 and TRBJ2-5; 7 positions agree with TRBD2. J gave up 4 bases and V 5 bases, and 7 bases lay outside the gene matches. Per the germline V gene, CDR1 is SGHAT and CDR2 is FQDESV (reference sequence). This CDR3 spans 14 amino acids.